This T cell receptor (beta chain) was documented in a study of identical twins. Whole-study results and caveats: A lower insertion count was a feature of abundant cord blood beta clonotypes, with no such feature in memory repertoires. Donors were not followed over many years; analysis was cross-sectional.

TCRdb processed the 5' RACE reads anew with MiXCR; each CDR3 protein has one entry. Of 550,000 to 800,000 distinct CDR3 sequences in the sample, roughly 6.6% are singletons; the top ten hold 1.5% to 2%. The sample holds many counts of this clonotype. What it binds is unknown. The sample was also reused in another study, on yellow fever vaccine responses in identical twins. From that second work: Reportedly, twins' vaccine T cell responses looked partly convergent and partly personalized.

This receptor was taken from a woman aged 18-30 years in good health. The sequencing input was PBMCs.

CDR3 sequence reads: CSVWGRGRNEQFF. The CDR3 DNA reads TGCAGCGTTTGGGGGAGGGGAAGGAATGAGCAGTTCTTC. This chain joins TRBV29-1 and TRBJ2-1; TRBD2 aligns across 7 bases. Germline CDR1 and CDR2: SQVTM and ANQGSEA. CDR3 length: 13 residues. The J segment lost 7 bases and the V segment lost 5 bases, leaving 8 bases of the junction unmatched.